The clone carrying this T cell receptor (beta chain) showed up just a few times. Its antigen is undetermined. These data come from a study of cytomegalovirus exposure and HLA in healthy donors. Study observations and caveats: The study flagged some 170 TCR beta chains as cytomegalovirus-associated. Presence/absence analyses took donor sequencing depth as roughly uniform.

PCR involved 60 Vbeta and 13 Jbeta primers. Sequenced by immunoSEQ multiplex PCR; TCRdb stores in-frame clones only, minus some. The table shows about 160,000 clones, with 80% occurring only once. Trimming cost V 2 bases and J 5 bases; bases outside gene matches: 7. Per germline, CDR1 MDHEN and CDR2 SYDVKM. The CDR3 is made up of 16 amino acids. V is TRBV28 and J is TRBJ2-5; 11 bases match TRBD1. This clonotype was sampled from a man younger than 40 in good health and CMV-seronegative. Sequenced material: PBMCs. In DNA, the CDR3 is TGTGCCAGCAGTTTAGTGGGACAGGGGGTGGGGGAGACCCAGTACTTC. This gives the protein CASSLVGQGVGETQYF. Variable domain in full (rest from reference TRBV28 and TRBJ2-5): DVKVTQSSRYLVKRTGEKVFLECVQDMDHENMFWYRQDPGLGLRLIYFSYDVKMKEKGDIPEGYSVSREKKERFSLILESASTNQTSMYLCASSLVGQGVGETQYFGPGTRLLVL.